This entry is about one TCR beta chain. The CDR3 runs 15 residues. Germline CDR1 and CDR2: SGHVS and FQNEAQ. The J segment lost 2 bases and the V segment lost 4 bases, leaving 8 bases of the junction unmatched. This specimen belongs to a study of identical twins. A single record per CDR3 protein comes from TCRdb applying MiXCR to the 5' RACE reads. The sample carries roughly 690,000 distinct CDR3 sequences, approximately 21% recorded once. This same sample was also part of a study on T cells expressing NK-cell markers. As that report states: Researchers got TCR beta repertoires out of sorted CD3+CD56+NKG2C+, CD3+CD56+NKG2C- and CD3+CD56-NKG2C+ T cells.

Sequenced input: PBMCs. The rearrangement joins TRBV7-8 to TRBJ2-7; TRBD2 matches 7 bases. The source of this sequence is a woman under 30 in good health. The CDR3 nucleotides read TGTGCCAGCAGCTCCCTCGTGGGACTAACCTACGAGCAGTACTTC. Translation gives CASSSLVGLTYEQYF.